The 32 T cell receptor beta chains listed next were all sequenced from one sample in a study of early T cells in non-severe SARS-CoV-2 infection. A single record per CDR3 protein comes from TCRdb applying MiXCR to the 5' RACE reads. This repertoire shows some 40,000 distinct CDR3 sequences, 4.5% to 5% found once; its top ten account for around 4.9%. The sequencing sample was made of whole blood. The receptors here all came from an adult who was a healthcare worker with PCR-confirmed SARS-CoV-2 infection or an uninfected control (not recorded which).

This clonotype occurred many times. The chain carries TRBV20-1 and TRBJ1-5; the D is unclear. The CDR3 is made up of 15 amino acids. V gave up 5 bases and J gave up 2 bases, with 16 bases separating them. CDR1 is DFQATT and CDR2 is SNEGSKA in the germline V gene (reference sequence). CDR3 amino acids: CSAVRFPNGNQPQHF. CDR3 sequence (DNA): TGCAGTGCTGTCCGGTTTCCTAATGGCAATCAGCCCCAGCATTTT.

Ten or more counts support this clonotype. The chain recombines TRBV11-2 with TRBJ2-3, with 7 bases lining up with TRBD2. The CDR3 consists of 16 residues. Trimming cost V 2 bases and J 6 bases; bases outside gene matches: 11. The V gene's germline CDR1 is SGHAT and CDR2 FQNNGV. The CDR3 bases are TGTGCCAGCAGCTTATTCCAGACTCCGCGGGGGGATACGCAGTATTTT. This sequence encodes CASSLFQTPRGDTQYF. The full variable domain, its missing parts supplied by reference TRBV11-2 and TRBJ2-3, is EAGVAQSPRYKIIEKRQSVAFWCNPISGHATLYWYQQILGQGPKLLIQFQNNGVVDDSQLPKDRFSAERLKGVDSTLKIQPAKLEDSAVYLCASSLFQTPRGDTQYFGPGTRLTVL.

The chain carries TRBV11-2 and TRBJ2-7, with 7 bases fitting TRBD1. Germline V gene data show CDR1 as SGHAT and CDR2 as FQNNGV. V lost 3 bases to trimming and J lost 0 bases; unmatched junction nucleotides: 8. This CDR3 contains 16 residues. The CDR3 sequence is CASSFLRGQSSYEQYF. CDR3 sequence (DNA): TGTGCCAGCAGCTTCCTGAGGGGACAGAGCTCCTACGAGCAGTACTTC.

This clonotype was seen more than once but under ten times. V is TRBV3-1 and J is TRBJ2-5; D is unclear. This CDR3 is built from 13 residues. V was trimmed by 0 bases and J by 5 bases, leaving 7 bases between them. Germline V gives CDR1 LGHDT, CDR2 YNNKEL (reference sequence). CDR3 sequence (DNA): TGTGCCAGCAGCCAAGAGAGTGGGGAGACCCAGTACTTC. It codes for CASSQESGETQYF.

This clonotype was seen many times. V gene TRBV20-1 combines with J gene TRBJ2-5; a weak D match, TRBD1 (5 bases). Germline CDR1 and CDR2: DFQATT and SNEGSKA (reference sequence). The CDR3 is 13 amino acids. Trimming stripped 8 bases from V and 2 bases from J, with 15 bases between. The CDR3, as DNA: TGCAGTCCGAAGAAGGCAGGGCAAGAGACCCAGTACTTC. It yields the protein CSPKKAGQETQYF.

There are a few counts of this clonotype. This CDR3 is CASKGGPEAFF. For the CDR3, the DNA is TGTGCCAGCAAGGGAGGGCCTGAAGCTTTCTTT. V is TRBV6-5 and J is TRBJ1-1; D not resolved. The CDR3 has 11 residues. Deletions cut 7 bases from V and 6 bases from J, with 9 bases between. Germline V lookup: CDR1 MNHEY, CDR2 SVGAGI.

This clonotype was seen a few times. The V and J genes are TRBV7-9 and TRBJ2-3; D unclear. The CDR3 loop spans 15 amino acids. The ends were cut back, 4 bases at V and 1 base at J, with 12 bases in the middle. CDR1 is SEHNR, CDR2 FQNEAQ, per germline (reference sequence). The CDR3 nucleotides are TGTGCCAGCAGCTGGTTCGGGCCCCGCACAGATACGCAGTATTTT. Translated: CASSWFGPRTDTQYF.

This clonotype was counted many times. The V and J genes are TRBV12-3 or TRBV12-4 and TRBJ2-1; D uncertain. V was pared by 1 base and J by 9 bases, with 10 bases between. The CDR3 covers 13 residues. The CDR3, as DNA: TGTGCCAGCAGTTTAGAGGGAAGGGCTGAGCAGTTCTTC. Protein sequence: CASSLEGRAEQFF.

This clonotype showed up just a few times. The chain employs TRBV3-1 and TRBJ1-3; D uncertain. Trimming removed 3 bases at V and 2 bases at J, with 2 bases between. The germline V gene encodes CDR1 LGHDT and CDR2 YNNKEL (reference sequence). The CDR3 contains 12 residues. CDR3 DNA sequence: TGTGCCAGCAGCCAGACTGGAAACACCATATATTTT. It codes for CASSQTGNTIYF. The whole variable domain, filled in from reference TRBV3-1 and TRBJ1-3, reads DTAVSQTPKYLVTQMGNDKSIKCEQNLGHDTMYWYKQDSKKFLKIMFSYNNKELIINETVPNRFSPKSPDKAHLNLHINSLELGDSAVYFCASSQTGNTIYFGEGSWLTVV.

This clonotype was counted at least ten times. The chain employs TRBV7-9 and TRBJ2-5, with 8 positions matching TRBD1. The CDR3 consists of 14 residues. From germline, CDR1 is SEHNR and CDR2 FQNEAQ (reference sequence). J was trimmed by 3 bases and V by 5 bases; bases with no gene match: 5. The DNA of the CDR3 is TGTGCCAGCAGCATCGGACAGGGCGAAGAGACCCAGTACTTC. It is translated as CASSIGQGEETQYF.

This clonotype was seen many times. This chain's CDR3 is CASEGRIVNTEAFF. In nucleotides, the CDR3 is TGTGCCAGCGAGGGCAGGATAGTGAACACTGAAGCTTTCTTT. The rearrangement links TRBV5-5 to TRBJ1-1, with no clear D. The germline V gene has CDR1 SGHKS and CDR2 YYEKEE (reference sequence). The ends were cut back, 7 bases at V and 0 bases at J, with 13 bases in the middle. The CDR3 sequence is 14 residues long.

This clonotype is termed medium-sized. The genes are TRBV19 and TRBJ2-6; TRBD2 matches at 7 bases. Germline V CDR1 and CDR2: LNHDA, SQIVND (reference sequence). Trimming at V came to 3 bases and at J to 2 bases, leaving 4 bases not matched to a gene. This CDR3 has 16 residues. CDR3 nucleotides: TGTGCCAGTAGTATCGGTGCGGGGGCTGGGGCCAACGTCCTGACTTTC. Amino acid sequence: CASSIGAGAGANVLTF.

Ten or more counts support this clonotype. The rearrangement links TRBV7-2 to TRBJ2-6; D gene unclear. Per germline, CDR1 SGHTA and CDR2 FQGNSA. V dropped 7 bases and J dropped 0 bases, with 10 bases sitting between them. The CDR3 loop spans 15 amino acids. CDR3 bases: TGTGCCAGCAAAGTTAGCTTCTCTGGGGCCAACGTCCTGACTTTC. Its protein is CASKVSFSGANVLTF.

In this sample, this clonotype turned up many times. The chain employs TRBV5-1 and TRBJ2-2; tentatively, D is TRBD1 (6 bases). The CDR3 runs 15 residues. In germline, CDR1 is SGHRS, CDR2 YFSETQ. The germline V and J ends were trimmed by 0 bases and 4 bases, with 10 bases remaining between them. CDR3: CASSLGDRFTGELFF. As DNA, the CDR3 is TGCGCCAGCAGCTTGGGAGACAGGTTCACCGGGGAGCTGTTTTTT.

To note about this clonotype: This may stem from a read error, because a much larger clone lies one nucleotide away. This chain connects TRBV2 to TRBJ2-5; a possible D gene is TRBD2 (5 bases). There are 15 residues in the CDR3. Germline CDR1 is SNHLY and CDR2 is FYNNEI. CDR3 residues: CASSPSWTGGESQYF. CDR3 in DNA: TGTGCCAGCAGTCCTTCCTGGACCGGAGGAGAGTCCCAGTACTTC. The entire variable domain, with the rest obtained from reference TRBV2 and TRBJ2-5, is as follows: EPEVTQTPSHQVTQMGQEVILRCVPISNHLYFYWYRQILGQKVEFLVSFYNNEISEKSEIFDDQFSVERPDGSNFTLKIRSTKLEDSAMYFCASSPSWTGGESQYFGPGTRLLVL.

V usage is TRBV11-2 and J usage is TRBJ1-1; tentatively, D is TRBD1 (6 bases). The CDR3 loop spans 14 amino acids. The germline CDR1 and CDR2 sequences are SGHAT and FQNNGV. V dropped 4 bases and J dropped 0 bases, with 9 bases sitting between them. CDR3 amino acids: CASSSGTLNTEAFF. DNA for the CDR3: TGTGCCAGCAGCTCCGGGACACTGAACACTGAAGCTTTCTTT.

This clonotype was seen ten or more times. This rearrangement joins TRBV11-2 to TRBJ2-7; the match to TRBD2 covers 8 bases. This CDR3 contains 19 residues. Losses at the gene ends were 5 bases for V and 0 bases for J; bases not matched to a gene: 18. Germline CDR1 SGHAT, CDR2 FQNNGV. The CDR3 region has the DNA TGTGCCAGCAGCAAAGCCGGGAGGGGAGGGTTCTTCTCCTCCTACGAGCAGTACTTC. Amino acid sequence: CASSKAGRGGFFSSYEQYF. The variable domain in full, completed from reference TRBV11-2 and TRBJ2-7, reads EAGVAQSPRYKIIEKRQSVAFWCNPISGHATLYWYQQILGQGPKLLIQFQNNGVVDDSQLPKDRFSAERLKGVDSTLKIQPAKLEDSAVYLCASSKAGRGGFFSSYEQYFGPGTRLTVT.

The chain couples TRBV12-3 or TRBV12-4 to TRBJ2-1; TRBD2 aligns across 9 bases. The CDR3 length is 15 residues. V dropped 3 bases and J dropped 9; count of bases not matched to a gene: 9. The CDR3 nucleotides read TGTGCCAGCAGTTTCCTAGCGGGATCGGTGGGTGAGCAGTTCTTC. This translates into CASSFLAGSVGEQFF.

This clonotype was observed many times. The chain combines TRBV30 with TRBJ2-3; either TRBD1 or TRBD2 may supply D (6 bases each). V was pared by 4 bases and J by 2 bases, with 19 bases between. This CDR3 comprises 16 residues. Germline CDR1 reads GTSNPN; CDR2 reads SVGIG (reference sequence). The CDR3 DNA reads TGTGCCTGGATTAGGCCGGGGGCTTTTGACACAGATACGCAGTATTTT. Its protein is CAWIRPGAFDTDTQYF.

The CDR3 sequence is CASSQGYSNQPQHF. DNA for the CDR3: TGTGCCAGCAGCCAGGGATATAGCAATCAGCCCCAGCATTTT. V usage is TRBV3-1 and J usage is TRBJ1-5; D gene uncertain. The CDR3 is made up of 14 amino acids. The V end was cut by 3 bases, the J end by 0 bases, with 6 bases between. The germline CDR1 and CDR2 sequences are LGHDT and YNNKEL (reference sequence).

The rearrangement joins TRBV20-1 to TRBJ2-7, with D perhaps being TRBD1 or TRBD2 (5 bases each). Germline V lookup: CDR1 DFQATT, CDR2 SNEGSKA (reference sequence). The CDR3 length is 15 residues. Trimming pared 3 bases from V and 7 bases from J, leaving 22 bases between. CDR3 in amino acids: CSASPLRKGTGEQYF. CDR3 in DNA: TGCAGTGCTAGTCCTCTAAGGAAGGGGACGGGGGAGCAGTACTTC.

J is TRBJ2-3 and V is TRBV5-1, with unresolved D. The germline V gene has CDR1 SGHRS and CDR2 YFSETQ. V lost 1 base to trimming and J lost 3 bases, with 6 bases between them. CDR3 length: 13 amino acids. CDR3: CASSLKGTDTQYF. DNA for the CDR3: TGCGCCAGCAGCTTGAAGGGAACAGATACGCAGTATTTT.

This clonotype was observed many times. This chain joins TRBV20-1 and TRBJ2-5, with a weak D call TRBD2 (5 bases). The CDR3 extends over 14 amino acids. V gave up 2 bases and J gave up 5 bases, with 15 bases separating them. The germline gives CDR1 DFQATT, CDR2 SNEGSKA (reference sequence). Written as DNA, the CDR3 is TGCAGTGCTAGAAAAGCGGAGGCTGGGGAGACCCAGTACTTC. This gives the protein CSARKAEAGETQYF.

This clonotype was detected only a few times. The chain joins TRBV12-3 or TRBV12-4 to TRBJ1-4; 7 nucleotides align to TRBD1. The CDR3 length is 15 residues. V lost 5 bases, J lost 6 bases, and 9 bases stayed unmatched. CDR3 coding DNA: TGTGCCAGCAGTACAGGACAGGAGGGATATGAAAAACTGTTTTTT. This translates into CASSTGQEGYEKLFF.

In this sample, this clonotype turned up a few times. This sequence joins TRBV3-1 and TRBJ1-1; D ambiguous. Germline CDR1 reads LGHDT; CDR2 reads YNNKEL (reference sequence). This CDR3 has 15 residues. Trimming left V 0 bases short and J 0 bases short, with 8 bases between. The CDR3, as DNA: TGTGCCAGCAGCCAAGACACTCCTTTGAACACTGAAGCTTTCTTT. Encoded protein: CASSQDTPLNTEAFF.

This clonotype was found a few times. This chain links TRBV30 with TRBJ1-1, with unresolved D. Germline loops: CDR1 GTSNPN, CDR2 SVGIG (reference sequence). The ends were cut back, 4 bases at V and 8 bases at J, with 17 bases in the middle. CDR3 length: 13 residues. The CDR3 sequence is CAWTGLTGVEAFF. CDR3 DNA sequence: TGTGCCTGGACAGGACTTACTGGGGTGGAAGCTTTCTTT.

This clonotype was seen repeatedly, ten times or more. The chain couples TRBV19 to TRBJ1-4; D ambiguous. This CDR3 is 11 amino acids long. Germline V lookup: CDR1 LNHDA, CDR2 SQIVND (reference sequence). The V and J ends lost 2 bases and 7 bases respectively, with 2 bases between them. The CDR3 protein is CASSISEKLFF. CDR3 coding DNA: TGTGCCAGTAGTATATCTGAAAAACTGTTTTTT. Using reference TRBV19 and TRBJ1-4 for the parts outside the CDR3, the full variable domain is DGGITQSPKYLFRKEGQNVTLSCEQNLNHDAMYWYRQDPGQGLRLIYYSQIVNDFQKGDIAEGYSVSREKKESFPLTVTSAQKNPTAFYLCASSISEKLFFGSGTQLSVL.

This clonotype was seen many times. V is TRBV12-3 or TRBV12-4 and J is TRBJ1-1; tentative D call: TRBD1 (6 bases). The CDR3 is made up of 14 amino acids. Trimming stripped 6 bases from V and 4 bases from J, with 15 bases between. CDR3 amino acids: CASSLGGFGTEAFF. CDR3 DNA sequence: TGTGCCAGCAGCCTAGGGGGTTTCGGCACTGAAGCTTTCTTT.

By frequency in the sample, this clonotype is medium-sized. The chain recombines TRBV18 with TRBJ2-7, with a tentative D call TRBD2 (5 bases). CDR1 is KGHSH and CDR2 is LQKENI in the germline V gene. V gave up 2 bases and J gave up 11 bases, with 16 bases separating them. The CDR3 consists of 13 residues. CDR3 nucleotide sequence: TGTGCCAGCTCACCAGACTCTCCGGGTAGCGAGTACTTC. This translates into CASSPDSPGSEYF.

This clonotype was counted ten times or more. V is TRBV20-1 and J is TRBJ1-1; D gene unclear. This CDR3 has 12 residues. The germline V and J ends were trimmed by 4 bases and 5 bases, with 11 bases remaining between them. Germline loops: CDR1 DFQATT, CDR2 SNEGSKA (reference sequence). The CDR3 protein is CSAKGRETEAFF. Here the CDR3 DNA reads TGCAGTGCTAAGGGAAGGGAAACTGAAGCTTTCTTT.

This clonotype has ten or more counts. The CDR3 DNA reads as TGTGCCAGCAGCTTTTCGTTACATTACAATGAGCAGTTCTTC. Amino acid sequence: CASSFSLHYNEQFF. The chain combines TRBV7-9 with TRBJ2-1; the D is unclear. Germline assignment: CDR1 SEHNR and CDR2 FQNEAQ (reference sequence). With 3 bases removed from V and 4 bases from J, the gap between germline ends came to 10 bases. This CDR3 contains 14 residues.

This clonotype was counted many times. The V gene is TRBV20-1, the J gene TRBJ2-3; 8 bases match TRBD1. The germline gives CDR1 DFQATT, CDR2 SNEGSKA (reference sequence). V was pared by 6 bases and J by 4 bases, with 12 bases of the junction left unmatched. The CDR3 loop spans 15 amino acids. In DNA form, the CDR3 reads TGCAGTGCCCTAGTTGGCAGGGGGCGGGCAGATACGCAGTATTTT. Protein sequence: CSALVGRGRADTQYF.